The clone carrying this T cell receptor beta chain was counted between two and nine times. Its antigen is not known. TCRdb processed the RT-PCR reads anew with MiXCR; each CDR3 protein has one entry. Among more than 400,000 distinct CDR3 sequences listed, roughly 9.8% were seen once. The data were taken from a study of response to subunit inactivated influenza vaccine. Study-level results: Researchers suggested that each seasonal influenza vaccination recruits few new T cells.

This sequence originates from a man in his fifties or sixties who received an inactivated influenza vaccine. Sequencing used PBMCs from blood, obtained more than 35 days after vaccination.

CDR3 in amino acids: CASSLSGTFDEQYF. In DNA form, the CDR3 reads TGTGCCAGCAGTTTATCAGGAACCTTCGACGAGCAGTACTTC. The chain joins TRBV12-3 or TRBV12-4 to TRBJ2-7; D not resolved. V was clipped by 2 bases and J by 5 bases, with 13 bases between them. CDR3 length equals 14 residues.